This T cell receptor beta chain stems from a study of cytomegalovirus exposure and HLA in healthy donors. Study overall: Genotyping of under 500 donors showed that 80% to 85% belonged to the Caucasian-associated ancestry cluster.

It was with 60 Vbeta and 13 Jbeta primers that the PCR ran. Libraries were prepared by immunoSEQ multiplex PCR; TCRdb keeps only in-frame clonotypes and omits some of them. The sample yields some 150,000 clones, roughly 78% seen once. The TCR comes from a man between 45 and 60 years old in good health and CMV-seropositive. Sequencing was done on a sample of PBMCs.

CDR3 nucleotides: TGTGCCAGCAGCCTCCGCGATACCGGACTAGCGGGGGGTAAGCAGTTCTTC. Translating it yields CASSLRDTGLAGGKQFF. The V gene is TRBV27, the J gene TRBJ2-1; 14 nucleotides agree with TRBD2. This CDR3 has 17 amino acids. Germline CDR1 is MNHEY and CDR2 is SMNVEV (reference sequence). V shed 6 bases, J shed 11 bases, and the junction held 15 bases outside the gene matches.